Below, one TCR beta chain is given with its context. The table came from immunoSEQ multiplex PCR; TCRdb's copy has only in-frame clones and leaves some out. The table has roughly 18,000 clones, about 74% seen once. This specimen belongs to a study of sequential checkpoint blockade in melanoma. Across the whole study: First-line arms were nivolumab then ipilimumab, or the reverse, randomized 1:1. Both treatment sequences were followed by maintenance nivolumab.

Treatment defined: randomized to nivolumab then ipilimumab (arm A) or the reverse (arm B). Patients had received no earlier DNA-damaging chemotherapy. From thawed PBMCs, live CD3+CD8+ cells negative for CD19 and CD56 were sorted. V gave up 4 bases and J gave up 2 bases; unmatched junction bases: 8. This CDR3 is 16 amino acids long. Germline CDR1 MNHNS, CDR2 SASEGT. This chain joins TRBV6-1 and TRBJ2-1, with 7 bases fitting TRBD1. This specimen was CD8+ T cells sorted from blood (inferred from file names), taken from a patient given nivolumab and ipilimumab in sequence. This clonotype originated in a human donor with melanoma. CDR3: CASSAGGQAPYNEQFF. The CDR3 DNA is TGTGCCAGCAGTGCCGGTGGACAGGCTCCCTACAATGAGCAGTTCTTC.